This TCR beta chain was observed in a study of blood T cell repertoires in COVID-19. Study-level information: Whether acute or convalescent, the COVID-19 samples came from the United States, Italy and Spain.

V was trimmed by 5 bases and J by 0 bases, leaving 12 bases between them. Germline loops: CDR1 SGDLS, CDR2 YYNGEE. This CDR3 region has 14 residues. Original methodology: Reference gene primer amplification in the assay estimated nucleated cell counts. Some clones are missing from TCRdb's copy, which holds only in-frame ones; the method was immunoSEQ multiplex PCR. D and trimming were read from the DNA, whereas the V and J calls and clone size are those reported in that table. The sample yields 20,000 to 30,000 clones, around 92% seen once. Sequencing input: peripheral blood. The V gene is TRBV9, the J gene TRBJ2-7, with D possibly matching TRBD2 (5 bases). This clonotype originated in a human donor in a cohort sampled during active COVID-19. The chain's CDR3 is CASSRRLSSYEQYF. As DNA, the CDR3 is TGTGCCAGCAGTCGGAGACTAAGCTCCTACGAGCAGTACTTC.